The clone carrying this TCR beta chain appeared a single time. Antigen specificity is unknown. This specimen belongs to a study of T cell responses to AZD1222 COVID-19 vaccine. This CDR3 comprises 17 residues. Trimming pared 0 bases from V and 4 bases from J, leaving 18 bases between. CDR1 is SGHTA, CDR2 FQGTGA, per germline. Assay: immunoSEQ multiplex PCR; the TCRdb copy retains only in-frame clones and omits some. The sample includes 120,000 or so clones, 80% to 95% of them seen just once. The study's findings and limits: Across spike, vaccine-associated CD4 TCRs were found, dominant at 160-218 and 743-854. Baseline serology detected seropositivity in only six or seven AZD1222 recipients. None of the repertoires were sampled until the peak T cell response had passed.

The V gene is TRBV7-3, the J gene TRBJ1-2; tentatively, D is TRBD1 (5 bases). This TCR was sampled from an adult who received the AZD1222 COVID-19 vaccine. The sequencing used peripheral blood, collected 28 days after the second AZD1222 dose. The CDR3 loop is CASSLTGDSWGLYGYTF. In nucleotides, the CDR3 is TGTGCCAGCAGCTTAACCGGGGATTCGTGGGGCCTCTATGGCTACACCTTC.